One sample yielded the 12 T cell receptor beta chains listed below, sequenced in a study of blood T cell repertoires in COVID-19. Produced via immunoSEQ multiplex PCR; TCRdb's table is partial and in-frame only. The table lists about 430,000 clones, about 88% of them singletons. Sequencing was done on a sample of PBMCs or T cells enriched from blood (not recorded which). The receptors come from a young woman who had been exposed to COVID-19.

This chain links TRBV6-5 with TRBJ1-1; 9 positions match TRBD1. This CDR3 region has 15 residues. The V gene end was trimmed by 5 bases and the J gene end by 5 bases; junction bases not matched to a gene: 9. Germline V CDR1 and CDR2: MNHEY, SVGAGI. CDR3 amino acids: CASSRSTGGFTEAFF. CDR3 nucleotide sequence: TGTGCCAGCAGTCGGTCGACAGGGGGGTTTACTGAAGCTTTCTTT.

There are a few counts of this clone. This chain links TRBV4-2 with TRBJ2-1; 10 positions agree with TRBD1. The germline CDR1 and CDR2 sequences are LGHNA and YNFKEQ. Trimming removed 3 bases from V and 6 bases from J; junction bases left unmatched: 8. The CDR3 sequence is 16 residues long. DNA for the CDR3: TGTGCCAGCAGCCATGGCGACAGGGGGCGCGTCAATGAGCAGTTCTTC. Translation gives CASSHGDRGRVNEQFF.

The V and J genes are TRBV5-1 and TRBJ2-1; 10 bases line up with TRBD2. Germline assignment: CDR1 SGHRS and CDR2 YFSETQ. V was clipped by 4 bases and J by 10 bases; unmatched bases: 11. The CDR3 runs 15 residues. Here the CDR3 DNA reads TGCGCCAGCAGCACCGCTACCCCGGGACTAGCGGAGCAGTTCTTC. Its protein product is CASSTATPGLAEQFF.

The J gene is TRBJ2-5, the V gene TRBV5-1; D possibly corresponds to TRBD2 (6 bases). CDR1 SGHRS and CDR2 YFSETQ come from the germline V gene. The CDR3 consists of 13 residues. Deletions cut 5 bases from V and 3 bases from J, with 11 bases between. The CDR3 coding sequence is TGCGCCAGCAGGGGAGGCAGTAAAGAGACCCAGTACTTC. Amino acids: CASRGGSKETQYF.

The rearrangement uses TRBV11-2 and TRBJ2-7, with 10 bases aligning to TRBD2. J lost 0 bases, V lost 5 bases, and 16 bases had no gene match. The CDR3 contains 19 residues. Germline lookup yields CDR1 SGHAT and CDR2 FQNNGV. The CDR3 bases are TGTGCCAGCAGCGAGCCCGTATGGGTTAGCGGGGGGCCCTCCTACGAGCAGTACTTC. As protein: CASSEPVWVSGGPSYEQYF.

V usage is TRBV6-5 and J usage is TRBJ1-3; possible D gene TRBD1, 6 bases. This CDR3 region has 13 residues. CDR1 and CDR2 (germline): MNHEY, SVGAGI. Trimming removed 5 bases at V and 4 bases at J, with 9 bases between. The CDR3 loop is CASSLGTGNTIYF. The DNA for the CDR3 is TGTGCCAGCAGTCTGGGGACAGGAAACACCATATATTTT.

Here the CDR3 DNA reads TGTGCCGTACACCGACTAGCGTCTGTCAATGAGCAGTTCTTC. Its protein product is CAVHRLASVNEQFF. J is TRBJ2-1 and V is TRBV6-5, with 8 bases matching TRBD2. Germline lookup yields CDR1 MNHEY and CDR2 SVGAGI. V shed 11 bases, J shed 6 bases, and the junction held 12 bases outside the gene matches. The CDR3 runs to 14 residues.

The CDR3 here is CASSHTSGVSADTEAFF. The CDR3 region has the DNA TGTGCCAGCAGCCATACTTCAGGGGTGAGCGCGGACACTGAAGCTTTCTTT. The chain links TRBV3-1 (or the pseudogene TRBV3-2) to TRBJ1-1, with a possible D match to TRBD1 (6 bases). Per the germline V gene, CDR1 is LGHDT and CDR2 is YNNKEL (reference sequence). The V end lost 3 bases, the J end lost 3 bases, and 20 bases lay between the germline ends. The CDR3 has 17 amino acids.

The chain joins TRBV7-2 to TRBJ1-1; tentatively, D is TRBD1 (5 bases). The ends were cut back, 6 bases at V and 0 bases at J, with 11 bases in the middle. Germline CDR1 and CDR2: SGHTA and FQGNSA. This CDR3 contains 14 residues. In DNA, the CDR3 is TGTGCCAGCAGGCAGGGTCAGTTGAACACTGAAGCTTTCTTT. It specifies CASRQGQLNTEAFF.

The chain combines TRBV4-1 with TRBJ2-5; no firm D call. The CDR3 is 13 residues long. The V end was cut by 1 base, the J end by 5 bases, with 8 bases between. Germline V CDR1 and CDR2: MGHRA, YSYEKL. The CDR3 sequence: CASSQVGEETQYF. For the CDR3, the DNA is TGCGCCAGCAGCCAAGTTGGTGAGGAGACCCAGTACTTC.

The chain combines TRBV27 with TRBJ2-5; 7 bases line up with TRBD1. The V gene end was trimmed by 4 bases and the J gene end by 5 bases; junction bases not matched to a gene: 13. CDR1 MNHEY and CDR2 SMNVEV come from the germline V gene (reference sequence). This CDR3 region has 16 residues. The CDR3 nucleotides are TGTGCCAGCAGTTATCCCGAACAGGGGTCGGAGGAGACCCAGTACTTC. This gives the protein CASSYPEQGSEETQYF.

V and J are TRBV27 and TRBJ1-2; weak D call: TRBD1 (5 bases). This CDR3 contains 13 residues. The V and J ends lost 5 bases and 8 bases respectively, with 15 bases between them. Germline V gives CDR1 MNHEY, CDR2 SMNVEV (reference sequence). The CDR3 spells CASSLSGRGGYTF. For the CDR3, the DNA is TGTGCCAGCAGTCTCTCAGGGAGGGGAGGCTACACCTTC.